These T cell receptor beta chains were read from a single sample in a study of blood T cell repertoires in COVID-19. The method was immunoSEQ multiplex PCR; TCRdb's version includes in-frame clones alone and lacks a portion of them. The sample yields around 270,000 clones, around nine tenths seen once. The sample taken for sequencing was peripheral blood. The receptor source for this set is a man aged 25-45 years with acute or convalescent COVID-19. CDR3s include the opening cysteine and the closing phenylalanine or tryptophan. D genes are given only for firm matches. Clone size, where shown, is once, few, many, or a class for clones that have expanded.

CDR3 protein: CAISGTGPTEAFF; CDR3 DNA: TGTGCCATCAGTGGGACAGGGCCGACTGAAGCTTTCTTT; clone size: .; D gene: TRBD1; V gene: TRBV10-3; J gene: TRBJ1-1
CDR3 protein: CASSLTGGDTGELFF; CDR3 DNA: TGTGCCAGCAGCTTGACAGGGGGTGACACCGGGGAGCTGTTTTTT; clone size: .; D gene: TRBD1; V gene: TRBV7-8; J gene: TRBJ2-2
CDR3 protein: CASSFTGKQFF; CDR3 DNA: TGTGCCAGCAGTTTTACGGGTAAGCAGTTCTTC; clone size: .; D gene: .; V gene: TRBV12-3/TRBV12-4; J gene: TRBJ2-1
CDR3 protein: CASSISGLDYNQPQHF; CDR3 DNA: TGTGCCAGCAGTATTTCAGGGCTCGATTACAATCAGCCCCAGCATTTT; clone size: .; D gene: .; V gene: TRBV27; J gene: TRBJ1-5
CDR3 protein: CSVEGGGSGLQFF; CDR3 DNA: TGCAGCGTAGAAGGAGGTGGGAGTGGATTACAGTTCTTC; clone size: .; D gene: .; V gene: TRBV29-1; J gene: TRBJ2-1
CDR3 protein: CASSWAANTEAFF; CDR3 DNA: TGTGCCAGTAGTTGGGCAGCCAACACTGAAGCTTTCTTT; clone size: .; D gene: .; V gene: TRBV19; J gene: TRBJ1-1
CDR3 protein: CASSPIRQGDGGTF; CDR3 DNA: TGTGCCAGCTCACCAATTCGACAGGGGGATGGCGGCACCTTC; clone size: .; D gene: TRBD1; V gene: TRBV18; J gene: TRBJ1-2
CDR3 protein: CASNQGEPLLDTQYF; CDR3 DNA: TGCGCCAGCAACCAGGGGGAACCCCTGCTTGATACGCAGTATTTT; clone size: .; D gene: TRBD1; V gene: TRBV10-1; J gene: TRBJ2-3
CDR3 protein: CSVRDSSYEQYF; CDR3 DNA: TGCAGCGTTCGAGACAGCTCCTACGAGCAGTACTTC; clone size: once; D gene: .; V gene: TRBV29-1; J gene: TRBJ2-7
CDR3 protein: CASSLSPRPQHF; CDR3 DNA: TGTGCCAGCAGTTTAAGCCCCCGGCCCCAGCATTTT; clone size: .; D gene: .; V gene: TRBV28; J gene: TRBJ1-5
CDR3 protein: CASSLGGTVRAGNTGELFF; CDR3 DNA: TGTGCCAGCAGCTTAGGCGGGACGGTTCGTGCCGGGAACACCGGGGAGCTGTTTTTT; clone size: .; D gene: .; V gene: TRBV11-2; J gene: TRBJ2-2
CDR3 protein: CAISAPAAANEQYF; CDR3 DNA: TGTGCCATCAGTGCACCCGCCGCGGCTAACGAGCAGTACTTC; clone size: .; D gene: .; V gene: TRBV10-3; J gene: TRBJ2-7
CDR3 protein: CASSSRDRVNSPLHF; CDR3 DNA: TGTGCCAGCAGCTCTCGGGACAGGGTAAATTCACCCCTCCACTTT; clone size: .; D gene: TRBD1; V gene: TRBV11-2; J gene: TRBJ1-6
CDR3 protein: CATSLQAINEKLFF; CDR3 DNA: TGTGCCACTTCGCTGCAGGCGATTAATGAAAAACTGTTTTTT; clone size: once; D gene: .; V gene: TRBV2; J gene: TRBJ1-4
CDR3 protein: CASSIRGFGETQYF; CDR3 DNA: TGTGCCAGCAGCATACGGGGGTTCGGCGAGACCCAGTACTTC; clone size: .; D gene: .; V gene: TRBV11-1; J gene: TRBJ2-5
CDR3 protein: CASSSRTSGGLQETQYF; CDR3 DNA: TGTGCCAGCAGTTCGCGGACTAGCGGGGGTCTCCAAGAGACCCAGTACTTC; clone size: .; D gene: TRBD2; V gene: TRBV27; J gene: TRBJ2-5
CDR3 protein: CASSKPDRGMSGYTF; CDR3 DNA: TGTGCCAGCAGTAAACCGGATAGGGGGATGTCTGGCTACACCTTC; clone size: .; D gene: .; V gene: TRBV28; J gene: TRBJ1-2
CDR3 protein: CASSPRTGGTEAFF; CDR3 DNA: TGTGCCAGCAGCCCGCGGACAGGGGGAACTGAAGCTTTCTTT; clone size: .; D gene: TRBD1; V gene: TRBV11-3; J gene: TRBJ1-1
CDR3 protein: CASSPLAGLYNEQFF; CDR3 DNA: TGTGCTAGCAGCCCGCTAGCGGGCCTTTACAATGAGCAGTTCTTC; clone size: .; D gene: TRBD2; V gene: TRBV7-7; J gene: TRBJ2-1
CDR3 protein: CASTSAMLGDYGYTF; CDR3 DNA: TGTGCCAGTACCTCGGCCATGTTAGGGGACTATGGCTACACCTTC; clone size: .; D gene: .; V gene: TRBV19; J gene: TRBJ1-2
CDR3 protein: CATSEPPGQGISPDTQYF; CDR3 DNA: TGTGCCACCAGTGAACCGCCAGGACAGGGAATTTCGCCAGATACGCAGTATTTT; clone size: .; D gene: TRBD1; V gene: TRBV24-1; J gene: TRBJ2-3
CDR3 protein: CASSLTLNAGANTEAFF; CDR3 DNA: TGTGCCAGCAGCTTAACGTTAAATGCGGGGGCGAACACTGAAGCTTTCTTT; clone size: .; D gene: .; V gene: TRBV7-3; J gene: TRBJ1-1